These 12 T cell receptor beta chains share one sample of origin, sequenced in a study of the immune and genomic landscape of osteosarcoma. The repertoire was sequenced with immunoSEQ multiplex PCR; TCRdb's copy has only in-frame clones and lacks some. The sample lists about 1,500 clones, 55% to 75% occurring once. The specimen sequenced was metastatic tumor tissue from the lung. Receptors originate from a boy younger than 18 with osteosarcoma.

The V call is TRBV2, the J call TRBJ1-5; a weak D match, TRBD1 (5 bases). The CDR3 spans 14 residues. In germline, CDR1 is SNHLY, CDR2 FYNNEI. V shed 8 bases and J shed 3 bases, with 14 bases lying between them. CDR3 in DNA: TGTGCCAGCGCCGTGGGGCGGAACAATCAGCCCCAGCATTTT. As protein: CASAVGRNNQPQHF.

The chain joins TRBV30 to TRBJ2-1, with TRBD1 matching over 9 bases. V dropped 2 bases and J dropped 15; count of bases not matched to a gene: 5. The CDR3 is 11 residues long. From germline, CDR1 is GTSNPN and CDR2 SVGIG (reference sequence). The CDR3 DNA reads as TGTGCCTGGAGTTCCGGGACAGGGCGGTTCTTC. Protein product: CAWSSGTGRFF.

The DNA of the CDR3 is TGTGCCAGCAGCCAAGATATTAGCGGCACAGATACGCAGTATTTT. Translating it yields CASSQDISGTDTQYF. This chain links TRBV4-2 with TRBJ2-3, with D perhaps TRBD2 (5 bases). The CDR3 runs 15 residues. V lost 0 bases and J 1 base, leaving 8 bases between the germline ends. The V gene's germline CDR1 is LGHNA and CDR2 YNFKEQ.

The chain is built from TRBV7-3 and TRBJ1-3; D uncertain. Germline V gives CDR1 SGHTA, CDR2 FQGTGA. The CDR3 sequence is 12 residues long. V shed 6 bases and J shed 3 bases, with 6 bases lying between them. The CDR3 is CASSPGGNTIYF. The CDR3, as DNA: TGTGCCAGCAGTCCGGGTGGAAACACCATATATTTT.

In its sample, this clone was seen a few times. The V gene is TRBV18, the J gene TRBJ1-2; tentative D call: TRBD1 (5 bases). There are 14 residues in the CDR3. The V gene lost 1 base and the J gene lost 6 bases, with 12 bases spanning the gap. The germline gives CDR1 KGHSH, CDR2 LQKENI. The CDR3 reads CASSPRGSKDGYTF. In nucleotides, the CDR3 is TGTGCCAGCTCACCACGGGGCAGTAAGGATGGCTACACCTTC.

The chain links TRBV7-6 to TRBJ1-5; 8 bases map to TRBD1. The CDR3 has 15 amino acids. Germline CDR1 SGHVS, CDR2 FNYEAQ. Germline trimming cut 1 base from V and 5 bases from J; bases unmatched to any gene: 4. CDR3 sequence reads: CASSLESGGHQPQHF. In nucleotides, the CDR3 is TGTGCCAGCAGCTTAGAATCAGGGGGCCATCAGCCCCAGCATTTT.

The count of this clone is one. The same CDR3 also results from other DNA sequences found in this sample. The V gene is TRBV6-6, the J gene TRBJ2-7; D not certain. In germline, CDR1 is MNHNY, CDR2 SVGAGI (reference sequence). Between the trimmed V and J ends, which lost 6 bases and 1 base, there was a span of 4 bases. This CDR3 comprises 11 residues. The DNA for the CDR3 is TGTGCCAGCAGCCCTTCCTACGAGCAGTACTTC. This encodes CASSPSYEQYF.

V gene TRBV7-6 combines with J gene TRBJ1-4, with D perhaps matching TRBD1 (5 bases). The CDR3 spans 15 residues. Trimming pared 1 base from V and 4 bases from J, leaving 10 bases between. The germline gives CDR1 SGHVS, CDR2 FNYEAQ. The CDR3: CASSLETAFNEKLFF. DNA for the CDR3: TGTGCCAGCAGCTTAGAGACAGCATTTAATGAAAAACTGTTTTTT.

CDR3 sequence (DNA): TGTGCCAGCTCACTAGACAGGGGAGAGACCCAGTACTTC. It specifies CASSLDRGETQYF. The rearrangement links TRBV18 to TRBJ2-5; 8 nucleotides match TRBD1. CDR1 KGHSH and CDR2 LQKENI come from the germline V gene. V lost 4 bases, J lost 4 bases, and 2 bases stayed unmatched. The CDR3 is 13 residues long.

J is TRBJ2-3 and V is TRBV4-2; 12 nucleotides agree with TRBD2. Per germline, CDR1 LGHNA and CDR2 YNFKEQ. There are 17 residues in the CDR3. V lost 2 bases, J lost 4 bases, and 7 bases stayed unmatched. The CDR3 DNA is TGTGCCAGCAGCCAAAATCTAGCGGGGGGGGCCCCAGATACGCAGTATTTT. Its translation is CASSQNLAGGAPDTQYF.

This chain links TRBV7-1 with TRBJ1-1; D is possibly TRBD1 (6 bases). TRBV7-1 is given ORF status, its function remaining uncertain. Trimming took 5 bases from V and 7 from J, leaving 14 bases between them. The CDR3 is made up of 13 amino acids. The CDR3 protein is CASSISGQLEAFF. The CDR3 coding sequence is TGTGCCAGCAGCATCTCTGGACAGCTTGAAGCTTTCTTT.

The rearrangement uses TRBV2 and TRBJ1-5, with D unresolved. Between the trimmed V and J ends, which lost 6 bases and 3 bases, there was a span of 18 bases. Germline lookup yields CDR1 SNHLY and CDR2 FYNNEI. This CDR3 contains 16 residues. The CDR3 reads CASRADGGRDNQPQHF. In DNA form, the CDR3 reads TGTGCCAGCAGGGCGGACGGTGGACGGGACAATCAGCCCCAGCATTTT.